A selection of T cell receptor beta chains follows, all from one sample in a study of graft-versus-host responses after intestinal transplantation. The assay was immunoSEQ multiplex PCR, and TCRdb's table has in-frame clones only and misses some. The sample yields around 110,000 clones, 90% to 95% seen once. These receptors have no identified antigens. The source was unstimulated CD8+ T cells sorted from spleen or lymph node cells, collected before transplant. The receptors here all came from a human donor who was the organ donor for an intestinal transplant. Each CDR3 is given with its conserved first and last residue. The order of the fields is V gene, J gene, D gene, clone size, CDR3 DNA, CDR3 protein. D genes are given only for firm matches. Only part of the rows carry a size: once, few, many, or a class if the clone is expanded.

v_call: TRBV19
j_call: TRBJ1-1
d_call: TRBD1
clone_size: -
cdr3_nt: TGTGCCAGTAGTATAAGGGGGACAGGGGTGAACACTGAAGCTTTCTTT
cdr3_aa: CASSIRGTGVNTEAFF

v_call: TRBV11-2
j_call: TRBJ2-1
d_call: TRBD1
clone_size: once
cdr3_nt: TGTGCCAGCAGCTTCGGGACAGGGGACAATGAGCAGTTCTTC
cdr3_aa: CASSFGTGDNEQFF

v_call: TRBV6-6
j_call: TRBJ2-1
d_call: -
clone_size: -
cdr3_nt: TGTGCCAGCAGTTACGTCCCCCTTAATGAGCAGTTCTTC
cdr3_aa: CASSYVPLNEQFF

v_call: TRBV5-1
j_call: TRBJ1-2
d_call: -
clone_size: -
cdr3_nt: TGCGCCAGCAGCTTGGTTACAGTGCCATCTCCCAGGGACTACACCTTC
cdr3_aa: CASSLVTVPSPRDYTF

v_call: TRBV13
j_call: TRBJ1-5
d_call: TRBD1
clone_size: once
cdr3_nt: TGTGCCAGCAGCTTAGGCAGGGGGGGAGGTCAGCCCCAGCATTTT
cdr3_aa: CASSLGRGGGQPQHF

v_call: TRBV6-1
j_call: TRBJ2-5
d_call: -
clone_size: -
cdr3_nt: TGTGCCAGCGGGGGACCCGGGGGAGAGACCCAGTACTTC
cdr3_aa: CASGGPGGETQYF

v_call: TRBV4-3
j_call: TRBJ2-3
d_call: -
clone_size: -
cdr3_nt: TGCGCCAGCAGCCAGGGCTTTAAGTGGGGCACAGATACGCAGTATTTT
cdr3_aa: CASSQGFKWGTDTQYF

v_call: TRBV2
j_call: TRBJ1-1
d_call: -
clone_size: -
cdr3_nt: TGTGCCAGCATTTCTGTTGGTAGGGGTGGGTTGACTGAAGCTTTCTTT
cdr3_aa: CASISVGRGGLTEAFF

v_call: TRBV5-1
j_call: TRBJ2-5
d_call: TRBD1
clone_size: -
cdr3_nt: TGCGCCAGCAGCTTGATTCCCACAGGGGAAATAGGGCCCCAAGAGACCCAGTACTTC
cdr3_aa: CASSLIPTGEIGPQETQYF

v_call: TRBV28
j_call: TRBJ2-7
d_call: TRBD2
clone_size: -
cdr3_nt: TGTGCCAGAACGGGACTAGCGGGGCCTACCTACGAGCAGTACTTC
cdr3_aa: CARTGLAGPTYEQYF

v_call: TRBV7-8
j_call: TRBJ1-4
d_call: -
clone_size: -
cdr3_nt: TGTGCCAGCAGCTTATTGGCCAGAATTAATGAAAAACTGTTTTTT
cdr3_aa: CASSLLARINEKLFF

v_call: TRBV19
j_call: TRBJ1-5
d_call: -
clone_size: -
cdr3_nt: TGTGCCAGCACATCAACAGGGAATCAGCCCCAGCATTTT
cdr3_aa: CASTSTGNQPQHF

v_call: TRBV11-2
j_call: TRBJ2-3
d_call: -
clone_size: -
cdr3_nt: TGTGCCAGCAGCTTAGATCTTGAGCTAGCCCGGGGCACAGATACGCAGTATTTT
cdr3_aa: CASSLDLELARGTDTQYF

v_call: TRBV28
j_call: TRBJ2-7
d_call: TRBD2
clone_size: -
cdr3_nt: TGTGCCAGCAGCCCATGGGAAGGACTAGCGGGAGTCCCCTACGAGCAGTACTTC
cdr3_aa: CASSPWEGLAGVPYEQYF

v_call: TRBV19
j_call: TRBJ2-7
d_call: -
clone_size: -
cdr3_nt: TGTGCCAGTAGTTTCACGGACGGTCACTACGAGCAGTACTTC
cdr3_aa: CASSFTDGHYEQYF

v_call: TRBV19
j_call: TRBJ2-2
d_call: -
clone_size: few
cdr3_nt: TGTGCCACCGAGGGCCGAGGGGAGCTGTTTTTT
cdr3_aa: CATEGRGELFF

v_call: TRBV9
j_call: TRBJ2-3
d_call: -
clone_size: -
cdr3_nt: TGTGCCAGCAGCGAAGCAAGGGATACGCAGTATTTT
cdr3_aa: CASSEARDTQYF

v_call: TRBV5-4
j_call: TRBJ1-1
d_call: -
clone_size: -
cdr3_nt: TGTGCCAGCAGCTTGGACAGGGAGGGTATGAACACTGAAGCTTTCTTT
cdr3_aa: CASSLDREGMNTEAFF

v_call: TRBV6-5
j_call: TRBJ2-2
d_call: TRBD2
clone_size: -
cdr3_nt: TGTGCCAGCAGTTATCGGCGGGAGGCCACCGGGGAGCTGTTTTTT
cdr3_aa: CASSYRREATGELFF

v_call: TRBV25-1
j_call: TRBJ1-1
d_call: TRBD1
clone_size: -
cdr3_nt: TGTGCCAGCAGTGGGGGGACAGGGGGCGGACTCGAAGCTTTCTTT
cdr3_aa: CASSGGTGGGLEAFF

v_call: TRBV9
j_call: TRBJ2-7
d_call: -
clone_size: -
cdr3_nt: TGTGCCAGCAGCGTAGGCCTAGCGTTGTCCTACGAGCAGTACTTC
cdr3_aa: CASSVGLALSYEQYF

v_call: TRBV7-9
j_call: TRBJ2-7
d_call: -
clone_size: -
cdr3_nt: TGTGCCAGCAGTGGGGAAGGGACACCTTCCTACGAGCAGTACTTC
cdr3_aa: CASSGEGTPSYEQYF

v_call: TRBV10-3
j_call: TRBJ2-7
d_call: -
clone_size: -
cdr3_nt: TGTGCCATCGGTCGGGGGAGTAGGGAGCAGTACTTC
cdr3_aa: CAIGRGSREQYF

v_call: TRBV18
j_call: TRBJ1-5
d_call: TRBD1
clone_size: -
cdr3_nt: TGTGCCAGCTCCGGGACAGGGGGTCAGCCCCAGCATTTT
cdr3_aa: CASSGTGGQPQHF

v_call: TRBV27
j_call: TRBJ1-2
d_call: -
clone_size: -
cdr3_nt: TGTGCCAGCAGTTTATCAGCTAACTATGGCTACACCTTC
cdr3_aa: CASSLSANYGYTF

v_call: TRBV5-5
j_call: TRBJ2-2
d_call: TRBD2
clone_size: -
cdr3_nt: TGTGCCAGCAGCTTGTTGTTCGTCGAGACTAGCGTCACCGGGGAGCTGTTTTTT
cdr3_aa: CASSLLFVETSVTGELFF

v_call: TRBV9
j_call: TRBJ2-2
d_call: -
clone_size: -
cdr3_nt: TGTGCCAGCAGCCCCCCACTCACCGGGGAGCTGTTTTTT
cdr3_aa: CASSPPLTGELFF

v_call: TRBV7-8
j_call: TRBJ2-7
d_call: -
clone_size: -
cdr3_nt: TGTGCCAGCAGCTTAGTCTACGAGCAGTACTTC
cdr3_aa: CASSLVYEQYF

v_call: TRBV27
j_call: TRBJ2-1
d_call: TRBD2
clone_size: -
cdr3_nt: TGTGCCAGCAGCTTTAGCGGGAGCTCCTACAATGAGCAGTTCTTC
cdr3_aa: CASSFSGSSYNEQFF

v_call: TRBV27
j_call: TRBJ2-4
d_call: -
clone_size: -
cdr3_nt: TGTGCCAGCAGTCCCCGGCGGTTACTAGCCAAAAACATTCAGTACTTC
cdr3_aa: CASSPRRLLAKNIQYF

v_call: TRBV5-5
j_call: TRBJ2-1
d_call: -
clone_size: -
cdr3_nt: TGTGCCAGCAGCTTGTGGCTAGGGGATGAGCAGTTCTTC
cdr3_aa: CASSLWLGDEQFF

v_call: TRBV4-2
j_call: TRBJ1-3
d_call: TRBD1
clone_size: -
cdr3_nt: TGTGCCAGCAGCCAACGTACAGGGGGAGTGGCTCCCGGAAACACCATATATTTT
cdr3_aa: CASSQRTGGVAPGNTIYF

v_call: TRBV29-1
j_call: TRBJ1-2
d_call: -
clone_size: -
cdr3_nt: TGCAGCGTTGGGGATTACAGGGACTCTCTCTATGGCTACACCTTC
cdr3_aa: CSVGDYRDSLYGYTF

v_call: TRBV6-1
j_call: TRBJ2-5
d_call: TRBD2
clone_size: -
cdr3_nt: TGTGCCAGCAGTGGCCGATACTTTCACCCTACTAGCGGGAGGGTGGAGACCCAGTACTTC
cdr3_aa: CASSGRYFHPTSGRVETQYF

v_call: TRBV25-1
j_call: TRBJ2-4
d_call: TRBD1
clone_size: -
cdr3_nt: TGTGCCAGCAGTGATGTGGGGACAGGGGATAAAAACATTCAGTACTTC
cdr3_aa: CASSDVGTGDKNIQYF

v_call: TRBV5-1
j_call: TRBJ1-5
d_call: -
clone_size: -
cdr3_nt: TGCGCCAGCAGCTTGTTTGGGGCCCAGCATTTT
cdr3_aa: CASSLFGAQHF

v_call: TRBV19
j_call: TRBJ1-5
d_call: -
clone_size: -
cdr3_nt: TGTGCCAGTAGTATCTCCAGTCAGCCCCAGCATTTT
cdr3_aa: CASSISSQPQHF

v_call: TRBV4-3
j_call: TRBJ2-7
d_call: TRBD1
clone_size: -
cdr3_nt: TGCGCCAGCAGCCAAGAGGCCGGGACAGGGTTCGAGCAGTACTTC
cdr3_aa: CASSQEAGTGFEQYF

v_call: TRBV4-2
j_call: TRBJ2-1
d_call: TRBD2
clone_size: -
cdr3_nt: TGTGCCAGCACCGCGGGTGCGGGAGGGCCCTCCGAGCAGTTCTTC
cdr3_aa: CASTAGAGGPSEQFF

v_call: TRBV7-9
j_call: TRBJ2-3
d_call: TRBD2
clone_size: -
cdr3_nt: TGTGCCAGCAGCCGGTGGGGAGGGAGCACAGATACGCAGTATTTT
cdr3_aa: CASSRWGGSTDTQYF

v_call: TRBV27
j_call: TRBJ2-3
d_call: -
clone_size: -
cdr3_nt: TGTGCCAGCAGGGGTGACAGCCTCACTAGCACAGATACGCAGTATTTT
cdr3_aa: CASRGDSLTSTDTQYF

v_call: TRBV4-3
j_call: TRBJ2-3
d_call: TRBD2
clone_size: -
cdr3_nt: TGCGCCAGCAGCCAAGATGGCCTAGCGGGAGGTTCAGATACGCAGTATTTT
cdr3_aa: CASSQDGLAGGSDTQYF

v_call: TRBV27
j_call: TRBJ2-7
d_call: TRBD2
clone_size: -
cdr3_nt: TGTGCCAGCAGTTGGGCGGGGGCCTACGAGCAGTACTTC
cdr3_aa: CASSWAGAYEQYF

v_call: TRBV4-3
j_call: TRBJ1-2
d_call: TRBD1
clone_size: -
cdr3_nt: TGCGCCAGCAGCCAGCCGGGACAGGGTAACTATGGCTACACCTTC
cdr3_aa: CASSQPGQGNYGYTF

v_call: TRBV4-3
j_call: TRBJ2-3
d_call: TRBD2
clone_size: -
cdr3_nt: TGCGCCAGCAGCCCAGCGGGGTCCGATACGCAGTATTTT
cdr3_aa: CASSPAGSDTQYF

v_call: TRBV6-6
j_call: TRBJ2-3
d_call: TRBD1
clone_size: once
cdr3_nt: TGTGCCAGCAGTTACGGGCAGGGGGTAAGCACAGATACGCAGTATTTT
cdr3_aa: CASSYGQGVSTDTQYF

v_call: TRBV5-1
j_call: TRBJ2-7
d_call: TRBD1
clone_size: -
cdr3_nt: TGCGCCAGCAGCTTGGGGACAGGGGACGAGCAGTACTTC
cdr3_aa: CASSLGTGDEQYF

v_call: TRBV27
j_call: TRBJ1-5
d_call: -
clone_size: -
cdr3_nt: TGTGCCAGCAGTTCCATAGGCACGAATCAGCCCCAGCATTTT
cdr3_aa: CASSSIGTNQPQHF

v_call: TRBV29-1
j_call: TRBJ2-3
d_call: TRBD2
clone_size: -
cdr3_nt: TGCAGCGTCCCCCGGACTAGCGGGAACGTAGGGGATACGCAGTATTTT
cdr3_aa: CSVPRTSGNVGDTQYF

v_call: TRBV5-1
j_call: TRBJ2-6
d_call: TRBD1
clone_size: -
cdr3_nt: TGCGCCAGCGGCTTGGGGGACAGGTTTCTTTCTGGGGCCAACGTCCTGACTTTC
cdr3_aa: CASGLGDRFLSGANVLTF

v_call: TRBV14
j_call: TRBJ1-1
d_call: TRBD1
clone_size: -
cdr3_nt: TGTGCCAGCAGCCACTACCGGGACAGGCGTTTTGAAGCTTTCTTT
cdr3_aa: CASSHYRDRRFEAFF

v_call: TRBV30
j_call: TRBJ2-3
d_call: -
clone_size: -
cdr3_nt: TGTGCCTGGATAGTAGGAGGTGGAGATACGCAGTATTTT
cdr3_aa: CAWIVGGGDTQYF

v_call: TRBV11-3
j_call: TRBJ2-1
d_call: TRBD2
clone_size: -
cdr3_nt: TGTGCCAGCAGCTTAGGGACTAGCGGGGGCAATGAGCAGTTCTTC
cdr3_aa: CASSLGTSGGNEQFF

v_call: TRBV10-3
j_call: TRBJ1-6
d_call: -
clone_size: -
cdr3_nt: TGTGCCATCAGTGAGTCAGTGAGTGGACCTAATAATTCACCCCTCCACTTT
cdr3_aa: CAISESVSGPNNSPLHF

v_call: TRBV5-1
j_call: TRBJ2-1
d_call: -
clone_size: -
cdr3_nt: TGCGCCAGCAGCTGGCTAGCGAGTCAAAGCTCCTACAATGAGCAGTTCTTC
cdr3_aa: CASSWLASQSSYNEQFF

v_call: TRBV2
j_call: TRBJ2-7
d_call: TRBD1
clone_size: once
cdr3_nt: TGTGCCAGCAGTTGGACAGGGGGAGAGGAGCAGTACTTC
cdr3_aa: CASSWTGGEEQYF